This T cell receptor beta chain originates from a study of read filtering for tumor transcriptome and immune sequencing. From roughly 390 ng of RNA, a library with molecular barcoded alpha/delta and beta/gamma adaptors was made. In TCRdb, the reads were re-called with MiXCR into one record per CDR3 protein. The table lists some 140,000 distinct CDR3 sequences, approximately 13% of them singletons. This clonotype was detected ten times or more. Germline V gene sequence: CDR1 LNHNV, CDR2 YYDKDF (reference sequence). The CDR3 runs to 14 residues. The germline V and J ends were trimmed by 5 bases and 0 bases, with 10 bases remaining between them.

This sequence was found in a donor at least 40 years old with multiple myeloma. This chain uses TRBV15 with TRBJ1-1; a possible D gene is TRBD1 (5 bases). The source material was a population of CD138-negative cells sorted from bone marrow. The CDR3 DNA reads as TGTGCCACCAGCGGCTGGGGGGTGAACACTGAAGCTTTCTTT. This codes for CATSGWGVNTEAFF.